This passage covers 18 T cell receptor beta chains from one sample sequenced in a study of blood T cell repertoires in COVID-19. TCRdb's copy holds only in-frame clones and misses some; the assay was immunoSEQ multiplex PCR. The table includes some 150,000 clones, 84% detected once. Sequences were obtained from PBMCs or T cells enriched from blood (not recorded which). Receptor source: a woman between 45 and 65 years old who had been exposed to COVID-19.

V is TRBV6-2 or TRBV6-3 and J is TRBJ2-1, with 12 nucleotides matching TRBD2. The CDR3 loop spans 16 amino acids. The V gene end was trimmed by 4 bases and the J gene end by 2 bases; junction bases not matched to a gene: 3. Germline-derived CDR1 and CDR2 are MNHEY and SVGEGT. This CDR3 is CASSLTSGSPYNEQFF. The CDR3 DNA sequence: TGTGCCAGCAGTTTGACTAGCGGGAGTCCCTACAATGAGCAGTTCTTC.

This clone came up a few times. The rearrangement links TRBV6-5 to TRBJ1-3, with 9 bases fitting TRBD1. The germline CDR1 and CDR2 sequences are MNHEY and SVGAGI. The CDR3 consists of 15 residues. Trimming removed 6 bases from V and 2 bases from J; junction bases left unmatched: 5. CDR3 protein: CASRGRDRAGNTIYF. In DNA, the CDR3 is TGTGCCAGCAGGGGGAGGGACAGGGCTGGAAACACCATATATTTT.

The chain uses TRBV12-3 or TRBV12-4 and TRBJ1-2; the match to TRBD1 covers 9 bases. The ends lost 8 bases at V and 8 bases at J; junction bases unmatched: 6. This CDR3 is built from 12 residues. CDR3: CASLGQGYGYTF. CDR3 nucleotides: TGTGCCAGCCTTGGACAGGGGTACGGCTACACCTTC.

This clone was recorded once. V usage is TRBV5-4 and J usage is TRBJ1-6, with TRBD1 identical over 9 bases. The length of the CDR3 is 14 residues. The germline gives CDR1 SGHNT, CDR2 YYREEE (reference sequence). The trim removed 7 bases at V and 10 bases at J, leaving 9 bases unmatched. In DNA, the CDR3 is TGTGCCAGCGGCCGGGACAGGGTCGGGTCACCCCTCCACTTT. It yields the protein CASGRDRVGSPLHF.

As DNA, the CDR3 is TGTGCCAGTAGAGCTCCGGGGACAGGGGTCTCTAACTATGGCTACACCTTC. Residues: CASRAPGTGVSNYGYTF. The chain recombines TRBV19 with TRBJ1-2, with 10 bases lining up with TRBD1. Germline CDR1 LNHDA, CDR2 SQIVND (reference sequence). This CDR3 contains 17 residues. V was pared by 6 bases and J by 0 bases, with 10 bases of the junction left unmatched.

The chain employs TRBV9 and TRBJ2-5, with 8 bases matching TRBD2. J gave up 5 bases and V 3 bases, and 12 bases lay outside the gene matches. Germline loops: CDR1 SGDLS, CDR2 YYNGEE. This CDR3 is 16 amino acids long. CDR3 nucleotide sequence: TGTGCCAGCAGCGCCCCCGTCGGGAGGGGGAGTGAGACCCAGTACTTC. It is translated as CASSAPVGRGSETQYF.

The chain has TRBV30 and TRBJ1-1; tentative D call: TRBD1 (6 bases). V lost 2 bases and J 11 bases, leaving 18 bases between the germline ends. Germline loops: CDR1 GTSNPN, CDR2 SVGIG (reference sequence). This CDR3 is 13 amino acids long. The CDR3 loop reads CAWSFARAGAAFF. DNA of the CDR3: TGTGCCTGGAGTTTCGCCCGGGCGGGGGCGGCTTTCTTT.

The V gene is TRBV2, the J gene TRBJ2-5; 7 bases agree with TRBD1. This CDR3 spans 12 amino acids. The germline gives CDR1 SNHLY, CDR2 FYNNEI. The J segment lost 5 bases and the V segment lost 10 bases, leaving 7 bases of the junction unmatched. CDR3 residues: CATGQVRETQYF. CDR3 nucleotides: TGTGCCACCGGACAGGTACGGGAGACCCAGTACTTC.

The chain joins TRBV12-3 or TRBV12-4 to TRBJ1-1; 9 bases align to TRBD1. The length of the CDR3 is 12 residues. V was pared by 7 bases and J by 6 bases, with 3 bases of the junction left unmatched. In DNA, the CDR3 is TGTGCCAGCACCGACAGGGGGGCTGAAGCTTTCTTT. Amino acids: CASTDRGAEAFF.

The V and J genes are TRBV11-3 and TRBJ2-3; the match to TRBD2 covers 16 bases. The CDR3 sequence is 16 residues long. V dropped 5 bases and J dropped 5; count of bases not matched to a gene: 4. Germline V gene lookup returns CDR1 SGHNT and CDR2 YENEEA. The DNA of the CDR3 is TGTGCCAGCAGCCCGGGACTAGCGGGAGGGAAAGATACGCAGTATTTT. Its protein product is CASSPGLAGGKDTQYF.

The J gene is TRBJ2-7, the V gene TRBV23-1, with 8 bases fitting TRBD2. TRBV23-1 is an ORF for which the function is uncertain. The CDR3 is 16 amino acids. V was pared by 6 bases and J by 0 bases, with 10 bases of the junction left unmatched. This CDR3 reads CASSSGRGAGSYEQYF. The CDR3 DNA follows: TGCGCCAGCAGCTCGGGGCGGGGGGCCGGCTCCTACGAGCAGTACTTC.

The chain recombines TRBV27 with TRBJ2-1; perhaps TRBD2 as D (6 bases). Per germline, CDR1 MNHEY and CDR2 SMNVEV (reference sequence). The CDR3 is 12 residues long. The V end lost 2 bases, the J end lost 8 bases, and 7 bases lay between the germline ends. The CDR3 nucleotides read TGTGCCAGCAGTTTAGGAGGGCATGAGCAGTTCTTC. Its translation: CASSLGGHEQFF.

V and J are TRBV9 and TRBJ2-1; 7 bases line up with TRBD1. In germline, CDR1 is SGDLS, CDR2 YYNGEE. V was pared by 0 bases and J by 4 bases, with 7 bases of the junction left unmatched. There are 16 residues in the CDR3. The chain's CDR3 is CASSVAYRGFYNEQFF. The CDR3, as DNA: TGTGCCAGCAGCGTAGCCTACAGGGGCTTTTACAATGAGCAGTTCTTC.

The rearrangement uses TRBV9 and TRBJ1-3; D remains unclear. Trimming cost V 4 bases and J 0 bases, with 11 bases left between them. Per the germline V gene, CDR1 is SGDLS and CDR2 is YYNGEE. This CDR3 has 15 amino acids. The chain's CDR3 is CASSLGLGSGNTIYF. The CDR3 DNA follows: TGTGCCAGCAGCTTAGGACTGGGCTCTGGAAACACCATATATTTT. The full variable domain, completed using reference TRBV9 and TRBJ1-3, is DSGVTQTPKHLITATGQRVTLRCSPRSGDLSVYWYQQSLDQGLQFLIQYYNGEERAKGNILERFSAQQFPDLHSELNLSSLELGDSALYFCASSLGLGSGNTIYFGEGSWLTVV.

The chain links TRBV7-9 to TRBJ2-2; TRBD1 matches 12 bases. After removal of 4 bases from V and 5 bases from J, the junction contained 8 bases not matched to a gene. The CDR3 covers 17 residues. Germline CDR1 reads SEHNR; CDR2 reads FQNEAQ (reference sequence). CDR3 sequence (DNA): TGTGCCAGCAGCTCAACCGGGACAGGGGGCAAAACCGGGGAGCTGTTTTTT. Protein product: CASSSTGTGGKTGELFF.

The chain links TRBV5-1 to TRBJ1-2; TRBD1 matches at 7 bases. V was clipped by 4 bases and J by 4 bases; unmatched bases: 7. The CDR3 loop spans 14 amino acids. Germline CDR1 reads SGHRS; CDR2 reads YFSETQ. In DNA, the CDR3 is TGCGCCAGCAGCCTACCGGGACAGTCCTATGGCTACACCTTC. The encoded protein is CASSLPGQSYGYTF.

A remark on this clone: The sample has other DNA sequences that encode this CDR3 too. V usage is TRBV7-9 and J usage is TRBJ1-3, with 7 bases aligning to TRBD1. Germline loops: CDR1 SEHNR, CDR2 FQNEAQ (reference sequence). The CDR3 totals 14 residues. J was trimmed by 4 bases and V by 4 bases; bases with no gene match: 4. In DNA, the CDR3 is TGTGCCAGCAGCTCAGGGGGGTCCGGAAACACCATATATTTT. This sequence encodes CASSSGGSGNTIYF.

This clone was detected only once. The chain recombines TRBV5-8 with TRBJ2-1; D ambiguous. Germline V gene lookup returns CDR1 SGHTS and CDR2 YDEGEE. The CDR3 totals 15 residues. V lost 5 bases and J 2 bases, leaving 14 bases between the germline ends. CDR3 sequence (DNA): TGTGCCAGCAGACATTACGTCGTGCCCTACAATGAGCAGTTCTTC. It yields the protein CASRHYVVPYNEQFF.